Below are 7 T cell receptor beta chains sequenced from a single sample in a study of Ad26.COV2.S vaccination and SARS-CoV-2 variants. The table came from immunoSEQ multiplex PCR; TCRdb's copy has only in-frame clones and leaves some out. The table lists about 420,000 clones, 85% to 90% of them singletons, with roughly 4% in the top ten. Treatment of the sample: some 20 received Ad26.COV2.S at low or high dose, single or two shots; about 5 received placebo; per-sample allocation not given. Specimen acquisition occurred on day 63 following the initial vaccine or placebo injection. Source: peripheral blood, taken in a trial of Ad26.COV2.S vaccine versus placebo. These receptors all come from a person between 18 and 59 years old who received the Ad26.COV2.S COVID-19 vaccine or a placebo.

The chain carries TRBV28 and TRBJ2-7, with unresolved D. Germline V gene data show CDR1 as MDHEN and CDR2 as SYDVKM. V lost 6 bases and J 0 bases, leaving 6 bases between the germline ends. The CDR3 sequence is 12 residues long. The CDR3 DNA reads TGTGCCAGCAGGTCGAGCTCCTACGAGCAGTACTTC. Its translation is CASRSSSYEQYF. The variable domain in full, completed from reference TRBV28 and TRBJ2-7, reads DVKVTQSSRYLVKRTGEKVFLECVQDMDHENMFWYRQDPGLGLRLIYFSYDVKMKEKGDIPEGYSVSREKKERFSLILESASTNQTSMYLCASRSSSYEQYFGPGTRLTVT.

This clone was seen a few times. The chain has TRBV3-1 (or the pseudogene TRBV3-2) and TRBJ2-7, with 12 nucleotides matching TRBD2. Germline assignment: CDR1 LGHDT and CDR2 YNNKEL (reference sequence). Trimming cost V 5 bases and J 0 bases; bases outside gene matches: 5. The CDR3 consists of 16 residues. This chain's CDR3 is CASSWGLAGLSYEQYF. CDR3 nucleotide sequence: TGTGCCAGCAGCTGGGGACTAGCGGGTCTCTCCTACGAGCAGTACTTC.

There are many counts of this clone. J is TRBJ1-1 and V is TRBV5-6; D unresolved. CDR1 and CDR2 from the germline V gene are SGHDT and YYEEEE. The CDR3 contains 15 residues. Trimming cost V 0 bases and J 1 base, with 10 bases left between them. The CDR3 bases are TGTGCCAGCAGCTTGGCCAACAGAGAGAACACTGAAGCTTTCTTT. This gives the protein CASSLANRENTEAFF.

This clone was seen a few times. The chain employs TRBV7-2 and TRBJ2-7; D is possibly TRBD1 (6 bases). This CDR3 spans 14 amino acids. Deletions cut 3 bases from V and 5 bases from J, with 14 bases between. Germline V gives CDR1 SGHTA, CDR2 FQGNSA. CDR3 sequence: CASSFPQGTNEQYF. CDR3 nucleotide sequence: TGTGCCAGCAGCTTCCCACAGGGTACCAACGAGCAGTACTTC.

The rearrangement joins TRBV29-1 to TRBJ2-3; TRBD1 matches at 8 bases. The germline V gene has CDR1 SQVTM and CDR2 ANQGSEA. The CDR3 extends over 18 amino acids. V lost 7 bases and J lost 2; bases outside the gene matches: 20. The CDR3 loop is CSAMGANQGARSTDTQYF. The CDR3 nucleotides are TGCAGCGCCATGGGCGCCAACCAGGGGGCGAGGTCCACAGATACGCAGTATTTT.

V usage is TRBV2 and J usage is TRBJ1-2; D gene ambiguous. Trimming left V 11 bases short and J 2 bases short, with 9 bases between. From germline, CDR1 is SNHLY and CDR2 FYNNEI. The CDR3 covers 11 residues. In DNA form, the CDR3 reads TGTGCCTCCGGGGTCAACTATGGCTACACCTTC. Protein sequence: CASGVNYGYTF. Drawing the rest from reference TRBV2 and TRBJ1-2, the complete variable domain is EPEVTQTPSHQVTQMGQEVILRCVPISNHLYFYWYRQILGQKVEFLVSFYNNEISEKSEIFDDQFSVERPDGSNFTLKIRSTKLEDSAMYFCASGVNYGYTFGSGTRLTVV.

The rearrangement links TRBV19 to TRBJ1-2; D may be TRBD1 (5 bases). The V end lost 3 bases, the J end lost 2 bases, and 13 bases lay between the germline ends. Germline V lookup: CDR1 LNHDA, CDR2 SQIVND (reference sequence). The CDR3 loop spans 15 amino acids. CDR3 in DNA: TGTGCCAGTAGTATCGGACCCAGGGAAAACTATGGCTACACCTTC. It encodes CASSIGPRENYGYTF.